The 2 T cell receptor beta chains presented below share a single source sample, sequenced in a study of blood T cell repertoires in COVID-19. Clones were read by immunoSEQ multiplex PCR, and TCRdb kept only the in-frame ones, dropping some. The sample carries roughly 160,000 clones, about 85% recorded once. Sample: peripheral blood. These receptor sequences come from a man between 60 and 75 years old with acute or convalescent COVID-19.

The rearrangement uses TRBV29-1 and TRBJ1-2; D call uncertain. V lost 1 base and J lost 4, with 7 bases in between. There are 12 residues in the CDR3. Germline assignment: CDR1 SQVTM and CDR2 ANQGSEA. CDR3 DNA sequence: TGCAGCGTTGAAGCGCGACTCTATGGCTACACCTTC. Protein sequence: CSVEARLYGYTF. The full variable domain, in which reference TRBV29-1 and TRBJ1-2 provide the parts outside the CDR3, is SAVISQKPSRDICQRGTSLTIQCQVDSQVTMMFWYRQQPGQSLTLIATANQGSEATYESGFVIDKFPISRPNLTFSTLTVSNMSPEDSSIYLCSVEARLYGYTFGSGTRLTVV.

V and J are TRBV10-3 and TRBJ1-2; maybe TRBD1 (6 bases). Germline CDR1 reads ENHRY; CDR2 reads SYGVKD. Trimming cost V 4 bases and J 0 bases, with 12 bases left between them. The CDR3 is made up of 15 amino acids. The CDR3 loop reads CAISGTGIANYGYTF. The CDR3, as DNA: TGTGCCATCAGTGGCACAGGGATAGCTAACTATGGCTACACCTTC.